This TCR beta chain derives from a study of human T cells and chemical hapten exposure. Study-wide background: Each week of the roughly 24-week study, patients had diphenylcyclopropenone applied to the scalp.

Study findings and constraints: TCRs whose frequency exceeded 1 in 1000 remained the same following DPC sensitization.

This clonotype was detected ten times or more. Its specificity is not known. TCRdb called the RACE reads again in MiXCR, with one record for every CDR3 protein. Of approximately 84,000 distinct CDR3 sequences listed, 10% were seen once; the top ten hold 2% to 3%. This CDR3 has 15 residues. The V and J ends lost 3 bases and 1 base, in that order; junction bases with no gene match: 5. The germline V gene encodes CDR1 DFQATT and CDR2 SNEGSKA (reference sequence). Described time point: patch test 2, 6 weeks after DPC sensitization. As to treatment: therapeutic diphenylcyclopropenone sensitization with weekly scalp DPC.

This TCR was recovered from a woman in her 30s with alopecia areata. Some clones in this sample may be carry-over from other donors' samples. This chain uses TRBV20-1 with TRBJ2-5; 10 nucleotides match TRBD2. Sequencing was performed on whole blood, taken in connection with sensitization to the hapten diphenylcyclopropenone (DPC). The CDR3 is CSASRLAGVQETQYF. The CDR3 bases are TGCAGTGCTAGCCGGCTAGCGGGGGTCCAAGAGACCCAGTACTTC.